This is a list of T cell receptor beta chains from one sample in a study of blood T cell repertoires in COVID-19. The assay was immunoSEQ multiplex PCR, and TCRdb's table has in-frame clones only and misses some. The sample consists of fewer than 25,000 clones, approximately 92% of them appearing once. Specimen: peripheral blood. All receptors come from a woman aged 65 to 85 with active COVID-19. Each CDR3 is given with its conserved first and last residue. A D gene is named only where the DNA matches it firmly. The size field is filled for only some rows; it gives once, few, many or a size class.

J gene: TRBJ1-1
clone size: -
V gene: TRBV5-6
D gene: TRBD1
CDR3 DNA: TGTGCCAGCAGCCCCCCCGGGGACAGGGGGTGGAACACTGAAGCTTTCTTT
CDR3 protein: CASSPPGDRGWNTEAFF

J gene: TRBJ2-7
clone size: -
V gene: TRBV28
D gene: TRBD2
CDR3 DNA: TGTGCCAGCAGTTTTTCCCTCGCGGGAGGGCCGGTGTACGATGAGCAGTACTTC
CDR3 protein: CASSFSLAGGPVYDEQYF

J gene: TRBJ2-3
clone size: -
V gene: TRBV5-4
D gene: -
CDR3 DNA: TGTGCCAGCGCCTGGTCGGGGACAGATACGCAGTATTTT
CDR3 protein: CASAWSGTDTQYF

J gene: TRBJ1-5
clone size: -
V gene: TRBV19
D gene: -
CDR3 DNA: TGTGCCAGTAGCCGGGACACTTATAGCAATCAGCCCCAGCATTTT
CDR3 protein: CASSRDTYSNQPQHF

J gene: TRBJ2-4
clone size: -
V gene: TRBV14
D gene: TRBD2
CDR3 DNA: TGTGCCAGCAGCCAAGCGAGCGGGAGGGCAAACATTCAGTACTTC
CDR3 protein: CASSQASGRANIQYF

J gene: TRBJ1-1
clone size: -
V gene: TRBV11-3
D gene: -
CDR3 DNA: TGTGCCAGCAGCTCTCGGGGGAAAGAATCTATGAACACTGAAGCTTTCTTT
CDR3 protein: CASSSRGKESMNTEAFF

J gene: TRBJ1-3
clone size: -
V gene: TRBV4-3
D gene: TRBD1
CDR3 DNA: TGCGCCAGCAGCCAATACTGGAGACAGGGGGCGTCAGGAAACACCATATATTTT
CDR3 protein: CASSQYWRQGASGNTIYF

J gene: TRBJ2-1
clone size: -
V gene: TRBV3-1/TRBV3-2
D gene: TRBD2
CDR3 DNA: TGTGCCAGCAGCCAGGCTGCAGGACTAGGGAGCAATGAGCAGTTCTTC
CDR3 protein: CASSQAAGLGSNEQFF

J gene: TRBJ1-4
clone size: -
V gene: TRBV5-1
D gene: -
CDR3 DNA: TGCGCCAGCAGCGGTACAGGGATACGGAGGGAAAAACTGTTTTTT
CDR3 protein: CASSGTGIRREKLFF

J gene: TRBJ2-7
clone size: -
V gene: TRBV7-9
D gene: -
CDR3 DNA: TGTGCCAGCAGCGGAGGGGCCGCCACCTACTACGAGCAGTACTTC
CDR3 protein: CASSGGAATYYEQYF

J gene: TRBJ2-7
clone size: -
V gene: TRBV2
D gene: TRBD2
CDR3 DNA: TGTGCCAGCAGGGGGACTACTTCCTCCTACGAGCAGTACTTC
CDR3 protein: CASRGTTSSYEQYF

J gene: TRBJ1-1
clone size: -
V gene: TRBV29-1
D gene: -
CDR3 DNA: TGCAGCGTTGAAAGTTCCGCAGGGCGGGCTTTCTTT
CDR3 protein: CSVESSAGRAFF

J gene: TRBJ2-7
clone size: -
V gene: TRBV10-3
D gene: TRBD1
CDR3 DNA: TGTGCCACCCAATCCGGGACAGAGTACGAGCAGTACTTC
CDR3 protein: CATQSGTEYEQYF

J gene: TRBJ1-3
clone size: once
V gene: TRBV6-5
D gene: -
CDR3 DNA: TGTGCCAGCAGCAGGGAATCGAGAAACACCATATATTTT
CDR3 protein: CASSRESRNTIYF

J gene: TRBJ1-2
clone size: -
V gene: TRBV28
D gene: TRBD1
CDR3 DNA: TGTGCCAGCAGTTTACCGACAGGGCGAACGGGGGTCCTCAAGGGCGACGACTATGGCTACACCTTC
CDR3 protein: CASSLPTGRTGVLKGDDYGYTF

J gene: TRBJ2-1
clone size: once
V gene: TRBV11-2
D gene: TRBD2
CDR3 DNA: TGTGCCAGCAGCCAGTTGGTAGGCGGGAGCTCCTACAATGAGCAGTTCTTC
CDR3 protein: CASSQLVGGSSYNEQFF

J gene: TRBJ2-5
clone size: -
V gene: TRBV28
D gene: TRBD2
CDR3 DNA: TGTGCCAGCCTGACTAGCGGGAGGGCCAAGGAGACCCAGTACTTC
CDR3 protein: CASLTSGRAKETQYF

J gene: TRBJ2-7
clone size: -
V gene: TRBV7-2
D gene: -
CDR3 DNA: TGTGCCAGCACCTCGGAGTACTCGTACGAGCAGTACTTC
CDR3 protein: CASTSEYSYEQYF

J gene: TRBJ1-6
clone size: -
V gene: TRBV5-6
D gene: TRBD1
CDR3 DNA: TGTGCCAGCAGCGCCGGACAGGGGGCTTCACCCCTCCACTTT
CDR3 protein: CASSAGQGASPLHF

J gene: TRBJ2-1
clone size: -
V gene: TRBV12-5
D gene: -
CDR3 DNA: TGTGCTAGTGGTTTGGTATCGGGGGGCTGGAATGAGCAGTTCTTC
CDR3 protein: CASGLVSGGWNEQFF

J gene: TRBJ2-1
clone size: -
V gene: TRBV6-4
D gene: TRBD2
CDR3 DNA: TGTGCCAGCAGTGACTCCGCGGGAGTCGACAATGAGCAGTTCTTC
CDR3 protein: CASSDSAGVDNEQFF

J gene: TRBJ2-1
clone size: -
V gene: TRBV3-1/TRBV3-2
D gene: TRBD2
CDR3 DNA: TGTGCCAGCAGCCGCGGGACTAGCGCCTACAATGAGCAGTTCTTC
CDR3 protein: CASSRGTSAYNEQFF

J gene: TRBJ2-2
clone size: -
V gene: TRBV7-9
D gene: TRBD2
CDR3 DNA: TGTGCCAGCAGCTTAGCGCGGGGGAAAGAAACCGGGGAGCTGTTTTTT
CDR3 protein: CASSLARGKETGELFF

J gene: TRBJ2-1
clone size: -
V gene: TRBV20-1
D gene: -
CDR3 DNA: TGCAGCTTGGGACTCCCGGAGCAGTTCTTC
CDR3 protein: CSLGLPEQFF

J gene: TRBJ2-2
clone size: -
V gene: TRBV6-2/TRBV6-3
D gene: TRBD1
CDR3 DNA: TGTGCCAGCAGCCGAAATACAGGGGGTGGCGGGGAGCTGTTTTTT
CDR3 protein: CASSRNTGGGGELFF

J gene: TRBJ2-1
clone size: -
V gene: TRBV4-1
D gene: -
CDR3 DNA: TGCGCCAGCAGCCAGGAGAGGGCCATCGACAATGAGCAGTTCTTC
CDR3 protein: CASSQERAIDNEQFF